Below, one TCR beta chain is given with its context. This receptor's antigen is unknown. No much larger clone exists at a distance of one base, and base qualities are not known. The data were obtained in a study of technical replicates of blood from several donors (dated by TCRdb to 2016 to 2017). The library came from the immunoSEQ multiplex PCR assay. Here the immuneACCESS table is served through TCRdb, limited to in-frame sequences with V and J called. Missing clones are a known gap in these copies; in checked studies unresolved V genes cover under half, and the rest lacks a known reason. This sample comprises about 79,000 clones, approximately 91% of them detected only once. The top ten clonotypes cover 0.3% to 0.5% of the sample. CDR1 and CDR2 (ENHRY, SYGVKD) derive from the germline V gene. Spanning cysteine to phenylalanine, the CDR3 consists of 19 amino acids. CDR3 DNA is the only sequence kept; it has 57 bases, read in frame from the first base. V lost 1 base and J lost 3 bases, and the count of bases not matched to a germline gene is 18.

The sequence derives from a human donor in good health. Some clones in this sample may be carry-over from other donors' samples. Sequenced material: T cells isolated from PBMCs. This chain is built from TRBV10-3 and TRBJ2-7, and TRBD1 aligns with 7 junction nucleotides. The bases are TGTGCCATCAGTGAGTTCAGGGGACAGCCCAGGGGTCACTACTACGAGCAGTACTTC. Protein translation: CAISEFRGQPRGHYYEQYF.